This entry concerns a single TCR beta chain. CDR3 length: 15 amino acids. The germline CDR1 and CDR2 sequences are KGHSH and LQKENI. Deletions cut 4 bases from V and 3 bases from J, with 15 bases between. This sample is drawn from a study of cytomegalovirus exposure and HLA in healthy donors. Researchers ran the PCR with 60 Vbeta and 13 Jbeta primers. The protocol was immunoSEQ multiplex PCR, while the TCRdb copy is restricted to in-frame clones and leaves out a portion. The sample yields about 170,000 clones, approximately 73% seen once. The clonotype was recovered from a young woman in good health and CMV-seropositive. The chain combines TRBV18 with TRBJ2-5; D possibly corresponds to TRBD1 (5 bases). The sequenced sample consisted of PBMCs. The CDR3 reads CASSLNFGAEETQYF. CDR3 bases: TGTGCCAGCTCACTGAATTTTGGGGCGGAAGAGACCCAGTACTTC. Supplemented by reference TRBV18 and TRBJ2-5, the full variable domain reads NAGVMQNPRHLVRRRGQEARLRCSPMKGHSHVYWYRQLPEEGLKFMVYLQKENIIDESGMPKERFSAEFPKEGPSILRIQQVVRGDSAAYFCASSLNFGAEETQYFGPGTRLLVL.